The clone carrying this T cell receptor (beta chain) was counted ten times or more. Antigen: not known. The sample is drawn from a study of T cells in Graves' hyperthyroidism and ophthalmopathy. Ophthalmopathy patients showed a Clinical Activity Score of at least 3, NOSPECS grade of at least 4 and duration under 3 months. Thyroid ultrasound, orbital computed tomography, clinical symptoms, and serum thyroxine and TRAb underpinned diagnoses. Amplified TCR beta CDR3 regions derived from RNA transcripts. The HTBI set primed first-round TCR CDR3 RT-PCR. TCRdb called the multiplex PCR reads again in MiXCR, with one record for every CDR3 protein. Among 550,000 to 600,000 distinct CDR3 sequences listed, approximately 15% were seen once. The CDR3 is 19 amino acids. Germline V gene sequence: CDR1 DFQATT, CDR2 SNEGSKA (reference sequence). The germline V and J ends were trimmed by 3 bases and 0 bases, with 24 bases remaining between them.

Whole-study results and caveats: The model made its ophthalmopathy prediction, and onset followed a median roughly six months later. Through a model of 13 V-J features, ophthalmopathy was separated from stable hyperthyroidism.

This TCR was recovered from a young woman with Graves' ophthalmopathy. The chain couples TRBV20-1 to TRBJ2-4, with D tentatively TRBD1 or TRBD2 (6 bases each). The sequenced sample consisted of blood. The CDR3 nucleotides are TGCAGTGCTAGGGGGGAGGACAGACCGACCTTAAAAGCCAAAAACATTCAGTACTTC. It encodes CSARGEDRPTLKAKNIQYF.